One sample yielded the 15 T cell receptor beta chains listed below, sequenced in a study of OX40 agonist ivuxolimab in advanced cancers. Profiling relied on immunoSEQ multiplex PCR, and the TCRdb table lists in-frame clones only, not all of them. Of roughly 64,000 clones detected, roughly 80% appear once; the ten largest clones hold less than 5%. Sequencing was performed on CD4+ or CD8+ T cells sorted from blood, taken in a trial of the OX40 agonist ivuxolimab. The receptors were sampled from an adult with an advanced solid tumor such as melanoma, head and neck, liver or kidney cancer.

The rearrangement joins TRBV5-1 to TRBJ1-5, with D possibly matching TRBD1 (6 bases). V gave up 4 bases and J gave up 3 bases, with 11 bases separating them. Per germline, CDR1 SGHRS and CDR2 YFSETQ. The CDR3 length is 14 residues. This chain's CDR3 is CASSPTGLNQPQHF. The DNA for the CDR3 is TGCGCCAGCAGCCCTACAGGGCTCAATCAGCCCCAGCATTTT. Full variable domain (rest looked up from reference TRBV5-1 and TRBJ1-5): KAGVTQTPRYLIKTRGQQVTLSCSPISGHRSVSWYQQTPGQGLQFLFEYFSETQRNKGNFPGRFSGRQFSNSRSEMNVSTLELGDSALYLCASSPTGLNQPQHFGDGTRLSIL.

This chain links TRBV7-8 with TRBJ1-1; 7 nucleotides match TRBD1. Germline V CDR1 and CDR2: SGHVS, FQNEAQ. The V segment lost 5 bases and the J segment 4 bases; nucleotides outside the gene matches: 13. The length of the CDR3 is 16 residues. CDR3 sequence reads: CASSPRGQRWGTEAFF. DNA for the CDR3: TGTGCCAGCAGCCCCAGGGGACAGAGGTGGGGCACTGAAGCTTTCTTT. The full variable domain, its missing parts supplied by reference TRBV7-8 and TRBJ1-1, is GAGVSQSPRYKVAKRGQDVALRCDPISGHVSLFWYQQALGQGPEFLTYFQNEAQLDKSGLPSDRFFAERPEGSVSTLKIQRTQQEDSAVYLCASSPRGQRWGTEAFFGQGTRLTVV.

This chain connects TRBV6-1 to TRBJ2-4, with TRBD1 matching 9 bases. Germline V lookup: CDR1 MNHNS, CDR2 SASEGT. The CDR3 extends over 15 amino acids. The V and J ends lost 3 bases and 9 bases, in that order; junction bases with no gene match: 9. CDR3: CASSDFTGGYSIQYF. CDR3 nucleotides: TGTGCCAGCAGTGACTTTACAGGGGGCTATAGCATTCAGTACTTC.

The V call is TRBV7-9, the J call TRBJ2-1; 7 positions agree with TRBD1. Germline V CDR1 and CDR2: SEHNR, FQNEAQ (reference sequence). The V segment lost 5 bases and the J segment 0 bases; nucleotides outside the gene matches: 10. The CDR3 runs 17 residues. CDR3 in DNA: TGTGCCAGCAGCCCAGTCGACGGACAGGACTCCTACAATGAGCAGTTCTTC. This encodes CASSPVDGQDSYNEQFF.

The chain recombines TRBV28 with TRBJ1-4; D might be TRBD1 (5 bases). The germline V and J ends were trimmed by 2 bases and 10 bases, with 14 bases remaining between them. Germline V CDR1 and CDR2: MDHEN, SYDVKM. The CDR3 extends over 14 amino acids. The CDR3 here is CASSLMEGRAKLFF. The CDR3 DNA reads as TGTGCCAGCAGTTTAATGGAGGGGCGCGCAAAACTGTTTTTT. Drawing the rest from reference TRBV28 and TRBJ1-4, the complete variable domain is DVKVTQSSRYLVKRTGEKVFLECVQDMDHENMFWYRQDPGLGLRLIYFSYDVKMKEKGDIPEGYSVSREKKERFSLILESASTNQTSMYLCASSLMEGRAKLFFGSGTQLSVL.

This clone was seen a few times. This chain joins TRBV4-3 and TRBJ2-1; 8 bases are a match to TRBD2. The V gene's germline CDR1 is LGHNA and CDR2 YSLEER. With 0 bases clipped from V and 0 bases from J, the junction kept 4 bases outside the gene matches. This CDR3 is built from 17 residues. This chain's CDR3 is CASSQDLAGGSYNEQFF. Here the CDR3 DNA reads TGCGCCAGCAGCCAAGATCTGGCGGGAGGCTCCTACAATGAGCAGTTCTTC.

This clone was recorded only once. The chain combines TRBV5-1 with TRBJ2-1, with 7 bases lining up with TRBD1. Germline trimming cut 3 bases from V and 7 bases from J; bases unmatched to any gene: 13. The CDR3 length is 16 residues. Germline V lookup: CDR1 SGHRS, CDR2 YFSETQ. The CDR3 DNA reads as TGCGCCAGCAGCTCAGGGGGTTCGGGCGTATGGAATGAGCAGTTCTTC. This sequence encodes CASSSGGSGVWNEQFF. The whole variable domain, filled in from reference TRBV5-1 and TRBJ2-1, reads KAGVTQTPRYLIKTRGQQVTLSCSPISGHRSVSWYQQTPGQGLQFLFEYFSETQRNKGNFPGRFSGRQFSNSRSEMNVSTLELGDSALYLCASSSGGSGVWNEQFFGPGTRLTVL.

This chain uses TRBV5-1 with TRBJ1-1; 8 bases align to TRBD1. The germline V gene has CDR1 SGHRS and CDR2 YFSETQ. The junction had 6 bases not matched to a gene; V was cut back by 4 bases and J by 4 bases. This CDR3 spans 14 amino acids. DNA for the CDR3: TGCGCCAGCAGCGCCCAAACAGGGGGCACTGAAGCTTTCTTT. The encoded protein is CASSAQTGGTEAFF.

V is TRBV7-8 and J is TRBJ2-1, with D perhaps matching TRBD1 (5 bases). Trimming removed 3 bases from V and 7 bases from J, with 19 bases in between. The CDR3 has 16 residues. Per the germline V gene, CDR1 is SGHVS and CDR2 is FQNEAQ. The CDR3 spells CASSLVDSAGLNEQFF. As DNA, the CDR3 is TGTGCCAGCAGCTTGGTAGACAGCGCTGGTTTGAATGAGCAGTTCTTC.

This clone counts as medium-sized. The genes are TRBV16 and TRBJ1-5; 10 bases are a match to TRBD1. The germline V gene encodes CDR1 KGHSY and CDR2 FQNENV. The CDR3 has 16 amino acids. The trim removed 0 bases at V and 4 bases at J, leaving 3 bases unmatched. The DNA of the CDR3 is TGTGCCAGCAGCCAATCCCTGGGACAGGGGAATCAGCCCCAGCATTTT. It is translated as CASSQSLGQGNQPQHF. Supplemented by reference TRBV16 and TRBJ1-5, the full variable domain reads GEEVAQTPKHLVRGEGQKAKLYCAPIKGHSYVFWYQQVLKNEFKFLISFQNENVFDETGMPKERFSAKCLPNSPCSLEIQATKLEDSAVYFCASSQSLGQGNQPQHFGDGTRLSIL.

This clone was picked up one time. The chain is built from TRBV28 and TRBJ2-1, with TRBD1 identical over 11 bases. The V segment lost 6 bases and the J segment 9 bases; nucleotides outside the gene matches: 10. The CDR3 runs 15 residues. The V gene's germline CDR1 is MDHEN and CDR2 SYDVKM. The CDR3 DNA reads TGTGCCAGCAGCCGATGGACAGGGGGCTACTTTGAGCAGTTCTTC. This gives the protein CASSRWTGGYFEQFF.

V gene TRBV19 combines with J gene TRBJ2-5; D may correspond to TRBD1 or TRBD2 (5 bases each). The CDR3 is 11 residues long. CDR1 is LNHDA and CDR2 is SQIVND in the germline V gene (reference sequence). Trimming removed 8 bases at V and 5 bases at J, with 9 bases between. The CDR3 nucleotides read TGTGCCAGTTCCGGGACCGAGACCCAGTACTTC. It yields the protein CASSGTETQYF.

The chain links TRBV7-2 to TRBJ2-1; 7 nucleotides line up with TRBD2. This CDR3 is built from 14 residues. After removal of 5 bases from V and 9 bases from J, the junction contained 10 bases not matched to a gene. Germline-derived CDR1 and CDR2 are SGHTA and FQGNSA. CDR3 DNA sequence: TGTGCCAGCAGCCGGGAGGTAGCAATCGGTGAGCAGTTCTTC. Encoded protein: CASSREVAIGEQFF.

This clone was observed a single time. The chain couples TRBV19 to TRBJ1-2; D gene unclear. The CDR3 covers 16 residues. The germline CDR1 and CDR2 sequences are LNHDA and SQIVND (reference sequence). V gave up 0 bases and J gave up 0 bases, with 11 bases separating them. CDR3 coding DNA: TGTGCCAGTAGTATAGATCGGGGAGCCACTAACTATGGCTACACCTTC. Protein: CASSIDRGATNYGYTF.

The rearrangement links TRBV6-1 to TRBJ1-5, with 11 nucleotides matching TRBD1. The junction had 6 bases not matched to a gene; V was cut back by 4 bases and J by 10 bases. This CDR3 is 14 amino acids long. The germline CDR1 and CDR2 sequences are MNHNS and SASEGT. The CDR3 loop is CASSGPGTGGPQHF. The CDR3 DNA reads TGTGCCAGCAGTGGGCCCGGGACAGGGGGTCCCCAGCATTTT.